This T cell receptor (beta chain) was retrieved from a study of blood T cell repertoires in COVID-19. Germline values: CDR1 KGHSH, CDR2 LQKENI. CDR3 length: 13 amino acids. V gave up 3 bases and J gave up 6 bases, with 12 bases separating them. The assay was immunoSEQ multiplex PCR, and TCRdb's table has in-frame clones only and misses some. The data hold around 150,000 clones, with 84% observed a single time. The TCR comes from a man aged 70 or older with acute or convalescent COVID-19. This chain joins TRBV18 and TRBJ2-7; D is unresolved. Sequenced: peripheral blood. In DNA, the CDR3 is TGTGCCAGCTCACCTTTTGAGTCGTCCGAGCAGTACTTC. Its translation: CASSPFESSEQYF.